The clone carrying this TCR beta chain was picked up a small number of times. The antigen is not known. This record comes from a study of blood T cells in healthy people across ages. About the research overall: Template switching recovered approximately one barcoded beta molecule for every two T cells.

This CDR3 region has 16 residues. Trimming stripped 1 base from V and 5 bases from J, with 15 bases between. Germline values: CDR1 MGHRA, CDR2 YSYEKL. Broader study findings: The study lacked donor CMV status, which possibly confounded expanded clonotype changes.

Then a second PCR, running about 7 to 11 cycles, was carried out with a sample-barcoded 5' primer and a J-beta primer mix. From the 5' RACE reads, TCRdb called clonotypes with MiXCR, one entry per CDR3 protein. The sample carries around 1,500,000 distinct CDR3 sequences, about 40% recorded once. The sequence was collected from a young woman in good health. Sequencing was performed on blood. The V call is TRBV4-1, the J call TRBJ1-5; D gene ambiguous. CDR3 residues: CASSQGYREEDQPQHF. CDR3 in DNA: TGCGCCAGCAGCCAAGGGTATAGGGAGGAGGATCAGCCCCAGCATTTT.